The 9 T cell receptor beta chains below all came from one sample that was sequenced in a study of cytomegalovirus exposure and HLA in healthy donors (dated by TCRdb to about 2017). The library relied on the immunoSEQ multiplex PCR assay. For the multiplex PCR, a mixture combining 60 forward primers for TCR Vbeta segments and 13 reverse primers for TCR Jbeta segments was used. This immuneACCESS table, as held by TCRdb, lists in-frame sequences with V and J called but not all clones. Of the missing ones, under half trace to an unresolved V gene in checked studies; the others have no known cause. In this sample the table shows some 150,000 clones, around 10% of which occur a single time. Clones ranked in the top ten supply 1.5% to 2% of the sample. Material: PBMCs. The receptors stem from a male donor in good health and CMV-seronegative.

This clone was seen only a few times. The V call is TRBV7-9, the J call TRBJ1-1; D gene ambiguous. This CDR3 is 14 amino acids long. In germline, CDR1 is SEHNR, CDR2 FQNEAQ (reference sequence). Trimming removed 2 bases from V and 7 bases from J, with 14 bases in between. The CDR3 region is CASSLMGQSIEAFF. The CDR3 DNA reads as TGTGCCAGCAGCTTAATGGGCCAAAGTATTGAAGCTTTCTTT.

The genes are TRBV7-2 and TRBJ2-1; D is undetermined. With 0 bases removed from V and 6 bases from J, the gap between germline ends came to 6 bases. Germline-derived CDR1 and CDR2 are SGHTA and FQGNSA. The CDR3 sequence is 13 residues long. The CDR3 protein is CASSLAQANEQFF. The CDR3 DNA reads as TGTGCCAGCAGCTTAGCCCAAGCCAATGAGCAGTTCTTC.

CDR3 sequence reads: CASSGQGNTEAFF. DNA of the CDR3: TGTGCCAGTAGTGGACAGGGGAACACTGAAGCTTTCTTT. The chain has TRBV19 and TRBJ1-1; TRBD1 matches at 8 bases. From germline, CDR1 is LNHDA and CDR2 SQIVND (reference sequence). The CDR3 extends over 13 amino acids. Trimming cost V 5 bases and J 1 base; bases outside gene matches: 0.

The rearrangement links TRBV7-2 to TRBJ2-7, with TRBD1 matching over 9 bases. The ends lost 0 bases at V and 3 bases at J; junction bases unmatched: 6. The CDR3 sequence is 16 residues long. Germline values: CDR1 SGHTA, CDR2 FQGNSA. The CDR3 DNA is TGTGCCAGCAGCTTAGCGGCGGGACAGGGTAGCTACGAGCAGTACTTC. Amino acid sequence: CASSLAAGQGSYEQYF.

This clone was detected a few times. The chain has TRBV4-3 and TRBJ1-1, with 8 positions matching TRBD1. With 1 base clipped from V and 6 bases from J, the junction kept 7 bases outside the gene matches. Germline V gene lookup returns CDR1 LGHNA and CDR2 YSLEER. This CDR3 contains 15 residues. The chain's CDR3 is CASSQGQGYGAEAFF. In nucleotides, the CDR3 is TGCGCCAGCAGCCAAGGACAGGGGTACGGGGCTGAAGCTTTCTTT.

In this sample, this clone turned up a few times. This chain joins TRBV6-1 and TRBJ2-3; maybe TRBD2 (7 bases). CDR1 and CDR2 (germline): MNHNS, SASEGT. V lost 2 bases, J lost 3 bases, and 15 bases lay in between. This CDR3 has 16 residues. Written as DNA, the CDR3 is TGTGCCAGCAGTGAACTCCGGGGGGCAAGTACAGATACGCAGTATTTT. Translating it yields CASSELRGASTDTQYF.

This clone occurred a few times. The chain combines TRBV19 with TRBJ2-7; no firm D call. V lost 5 bases, J lost 7 bases, and 18 bases lay in between. The CDR3 length is 14 residues. Germline CDR1 LNHDA, CDR2 SQIVND (reference sequence). CDR3 sequence (DNA): TGTGCCAGTAGTCCCTCCGTGGAGATTTCGGAGCAGTACTTC. As protein: CASSPSVEISEQYF.

The J gene is TRBJ1-3, the V gene TRBV6-5; D is undetermined. CDR1 is MNHEY and CDR2 is SVGAGI in the germline V gene. This CDR3 comprises 15 residues. Trimming removed 4 bases at V and 4 bases at J, with 14 bases between. The CDR3 DNA is TGTGCCAGCAGTTTACTCTCACGAGGGGGAAACACCATATATTTT. It translates to CASSLLSRGGNTIYF.

The chain employs TRBV7-8 and TRBJ1-1, with 10 bases that match TRBD1. CDR1 SGHVS and CDR2 FQNEAQ come from the germline V gene. The CDR3 loop spans 16 amino acids. V gave up 4 bases and J gave up 1 base; unmatched junction bases: 6. Here the CDR3 DNA reads TGTGCCAGCAGCTGGCCGGGACAGGGGTCGAACACTGAAGCTTTCTTT. Protein: CASSWPGQGSNTEAFF.